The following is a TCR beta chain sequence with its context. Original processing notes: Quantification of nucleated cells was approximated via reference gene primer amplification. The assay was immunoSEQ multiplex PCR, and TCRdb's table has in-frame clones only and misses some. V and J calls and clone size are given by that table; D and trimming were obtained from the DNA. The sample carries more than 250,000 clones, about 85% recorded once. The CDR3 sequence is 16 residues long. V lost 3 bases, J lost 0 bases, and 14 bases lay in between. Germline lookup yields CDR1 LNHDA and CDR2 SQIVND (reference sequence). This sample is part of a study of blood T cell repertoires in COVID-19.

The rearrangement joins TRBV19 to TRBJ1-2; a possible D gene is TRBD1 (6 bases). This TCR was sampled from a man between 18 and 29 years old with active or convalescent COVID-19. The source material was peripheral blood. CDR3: CASSIYPDRSNYGYTF. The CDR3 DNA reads TGTGCCAGTAGTATCTATCCGGACAGATCTAACTATGGCTACACCTTC.